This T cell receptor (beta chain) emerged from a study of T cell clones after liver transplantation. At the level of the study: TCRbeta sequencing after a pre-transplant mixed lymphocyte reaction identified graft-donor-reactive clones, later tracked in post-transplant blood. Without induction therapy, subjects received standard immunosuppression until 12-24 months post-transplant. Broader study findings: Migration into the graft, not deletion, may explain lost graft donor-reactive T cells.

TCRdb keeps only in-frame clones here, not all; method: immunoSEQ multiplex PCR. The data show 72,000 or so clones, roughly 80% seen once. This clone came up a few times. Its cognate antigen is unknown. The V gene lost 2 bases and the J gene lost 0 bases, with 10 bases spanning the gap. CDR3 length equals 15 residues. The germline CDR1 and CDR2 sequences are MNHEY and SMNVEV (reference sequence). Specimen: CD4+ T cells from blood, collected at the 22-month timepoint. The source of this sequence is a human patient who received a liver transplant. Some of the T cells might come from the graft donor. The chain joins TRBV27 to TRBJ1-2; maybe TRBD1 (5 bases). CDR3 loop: CASSLRQGANYGYTF. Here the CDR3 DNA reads TGTGCCAGCAGTTTACGGCAGGGCGCTAACTATGGCTACACCTTC.